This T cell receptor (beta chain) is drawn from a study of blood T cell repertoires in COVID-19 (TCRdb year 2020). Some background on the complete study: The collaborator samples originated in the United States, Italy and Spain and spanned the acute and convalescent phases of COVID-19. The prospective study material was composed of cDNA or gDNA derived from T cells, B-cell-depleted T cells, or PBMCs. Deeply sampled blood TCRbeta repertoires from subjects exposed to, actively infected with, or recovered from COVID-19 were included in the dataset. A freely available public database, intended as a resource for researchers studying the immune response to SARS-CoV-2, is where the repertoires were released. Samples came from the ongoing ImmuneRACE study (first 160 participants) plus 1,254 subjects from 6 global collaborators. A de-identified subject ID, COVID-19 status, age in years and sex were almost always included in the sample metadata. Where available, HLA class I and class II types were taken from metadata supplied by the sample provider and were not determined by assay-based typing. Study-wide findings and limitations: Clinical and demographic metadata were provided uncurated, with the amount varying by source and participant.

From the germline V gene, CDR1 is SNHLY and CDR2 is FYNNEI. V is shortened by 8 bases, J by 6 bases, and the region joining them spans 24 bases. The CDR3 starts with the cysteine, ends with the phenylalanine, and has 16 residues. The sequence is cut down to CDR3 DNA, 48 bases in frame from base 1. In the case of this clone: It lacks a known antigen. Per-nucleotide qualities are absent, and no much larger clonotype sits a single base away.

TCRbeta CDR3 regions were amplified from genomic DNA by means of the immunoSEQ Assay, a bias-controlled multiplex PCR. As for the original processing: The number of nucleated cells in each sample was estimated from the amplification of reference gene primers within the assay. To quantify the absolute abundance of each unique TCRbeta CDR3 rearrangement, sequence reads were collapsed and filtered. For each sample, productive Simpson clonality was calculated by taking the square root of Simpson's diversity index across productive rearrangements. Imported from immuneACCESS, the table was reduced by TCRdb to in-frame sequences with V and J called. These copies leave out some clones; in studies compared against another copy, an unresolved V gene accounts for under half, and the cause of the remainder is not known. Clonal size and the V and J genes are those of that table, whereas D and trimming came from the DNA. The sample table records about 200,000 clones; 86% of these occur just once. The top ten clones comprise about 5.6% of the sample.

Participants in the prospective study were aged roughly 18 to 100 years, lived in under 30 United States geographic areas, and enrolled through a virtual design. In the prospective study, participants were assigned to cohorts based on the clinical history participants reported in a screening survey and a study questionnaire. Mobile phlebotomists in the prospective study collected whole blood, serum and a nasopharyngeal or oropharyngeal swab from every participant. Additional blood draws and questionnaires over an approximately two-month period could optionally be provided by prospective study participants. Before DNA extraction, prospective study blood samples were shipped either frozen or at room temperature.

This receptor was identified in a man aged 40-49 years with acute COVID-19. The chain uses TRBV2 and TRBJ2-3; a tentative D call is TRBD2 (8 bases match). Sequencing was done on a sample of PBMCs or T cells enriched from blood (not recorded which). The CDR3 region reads CASPQGRTSWYDTQYF. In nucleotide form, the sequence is TGTGCCAGCCCACAGGGGAGGACTAGCTGGTATGATACGCAGTATTTT.